This is a list of T cell receptor beta chains from one sample in a study of T cells after yellow fever vaccination. MiXCR, applied by TCRdb to the 5' RACE reads, yields one record per CDR3 protein. This repertoire shows about 630,000 distinct CDR3 sequences, about 12% found once; its top ten account for 15%. Source: PBMCs, taken on the day of the yellow fever booster vaccination. The receptors shown here come from a man between 25 and 39 years old who received the YFV17D yellow fever vaccine. The CDR3 runs from the conserved cysteine through the conserved F or W. Fields, in order: clone size, D gene, V gene, J gene, CDR3 protein, CDR3 DNA. A D gene is named only where the DNA matches it firmly. Not every row has a clone size; where given, it reads once, few, many or a size class.

NA,NA,TRBV6-5,TRBJ1-1,CASSYRGYEAFF,TGTGCCAGCAGTTACCGCGGGTATGAAGCTTTCTTT
NA,NA,TRBV5-6,TRBJ2-1,CASSFLAGGTYNEQFF,TGTGCCAGCAGCTTTCTGGCTGGCGGAACCTACAATGAGCAGTTCTTC
few,NA,TRBV5-5,TRBJ2-7,CASSFPGAVYEQYF,TGTGCCAGCAGCTTTCCGGGGGCGGTCTACGAGCAGTACTTC
many,NA,TRBV29-1,TRBJ2-7,CSAPSAYEQYF,TGCAGCGCCCCCTCGGCGTACGAGCAGTACTTC
few,TRBD2,TRBV6-2/TRBV6-3,TRBJ2-2,CASSSPSGRAGELFF,TGTGCCAGCAGTTCCCCTAGCGGGAGGGCGGGGGAGCTGTTTTTT
few,NA,TRBV20-1,TRBJ2-3,CSTGAAGGTDTQYF,TGCAGTACCGGGGCGGCAGGGGGCACAGATACGCAGTATTTT
few,NA,TRBV20-1,TRBJ2-1,CSARVKRGTNNEQFF,TGCAGTGCTAGAGTAAAGCGAGGCACTAACAATGAGCAGTTCTTC
few,TRBD2,TRBV5-5,TRBJ2-6,CASSASPGGATGANVLTF,TGTGCCAGCAGCGCGTCCCCCGGGGGGGCGACTGGGGCCAACGTCCTGACTTTC
NA,NA,TRBV4-3,TRBJ2-3,CASSQGLAFTDTQYF,TGCGCCAGCAGCCAAGGCCTAGCGTTCACAGATACGCAGTATTTT
NA,NA,TRBV7-9,TRBJ2-7,CASSPKGGRFEQYF,TGTGCCAGCAGCCCTAAGGGGGGCAGATTCGAGCAGTACTTC
few,TRBD2,TRBV2,TRBJ2-3,CASSEYPGLGVADTQYF,TGTGCCAGCAGTGAATATCCGGGACTAGGAGTTGCGGATACGCAGTATTTT
NA,NA,TRBV7-9,TRBJ1-1,CASSLGGTFGVEAFF,TGTGCCAGCAGCTTAGGGGGGACATTCGGCGTTGAAGCTTTCTTT
NA,TRBD1,TRBV14,TRBJ2-5,CASSQMTGGSETQYF,TGTGCCAGCAGCCAAATGACAGGGGGCAGTGAGACCCAGTACTTC
many,NA,TRBV7-2,TRBJ2-7,CASSLGPAAYEQYF,TGTGCCAGCAGCTTAGGCCCAGCGGCCTACGAGCAGTACTTC
NA,TRBD2,TRBV10-3,TRBJ2-4,CAISESSGRKNIQYF,TGTGCCATCAGTGAGTCTAGCGGGCGAAAAAACATTCAGTACTTC
few,TRBD2,TRBV7-6,TRBJ2-1,CASSLAWASGDNEQFF,TGTGCCAGCAGCTTAGCGTGGGCTAGCGGGGACAATGAGCAGTTCTTC
NA,TRBD2,TRBV9,TRBJ2-7,CASSVGGLASYEQYF,TGTGCCAGCAGCGTAGGGGGACTAGCCTCTTACGAGCAGTACTTC
NA,NA,TRBV27,TRBJ2-7,CASGPITPGQYF,TGTGCCAGCGGTCCGATTACCCCCGGACAGTACTTC
once,TRBD2,TRBV20-1,TRBJ2-3,CSARGLAASTDTQYF,TGCAGTGCCAGAGGACTAGCGGCTAGCACAGATACGCAGTATTTT
few,TRBD1,TRBV3-1,TRBJ2-1,CASSQPGQGYNEQFF,TGTGCCAGCAGCCAGCCGGGACAGGGATACAATGAGCAGTTCTTC
NA,TRBD1,TRBV7-2,TRBJ1-5,CASSPQRAGGQPQHF,TGTGCCAGCAGCCCCCAAAGGGCAGGGGGCCAGCCCCAGCATTTT
NA,NA,TRBV6-1,TRBJ2-7,CASSSLDSPYEQYF,TGTGCCAGCAGCTCCCTCGACAGCCCCTACGAGCAGTACTTC
few,TRBD2,TRBV6-5,TRBJ2-1,CASSSLLAGYNEQFF,TGTGCCAGCAGTTCCTTACTAGCGGGGTACAATGAGCAGTTCTTC
NA,TRBD2,TRBV27,TRBJ2-7,CASSLGTSGRAGQYF,TGTGCCAGCAGTTTAGGGACTAGCGGGAGGGCCGGGCAGTACTTC
few,NA,TRBV5-6,TRBJ2-3,CASSFSPDGSTDTQYF,TGTGCCAGCAGCTTTTCGCCCGACGGGAGCACAGATACGCAGTATTTT
many,NA,TRBV20-1,TRBJ2-1,CSADRGKIDSYNEQFF,TGCAGTGCTGATAGGGGTAAAATCGACTCCTACAATGAGCAGTTCTTC
NA,TRBD2,TRBV4-2,TRBJ2-1,CASSHVTSGKQYNEQFF,TGTGCCAGCAGCCATGTGACTAGCGGGAAGCAGTACAATGAGCAGTTCTTC
few,NA,TRBV10-3,TRBJ2-6,CAISVDGSSGANVLTF,TGTGCCATCAGTGTGGACGGAAGCTCTGGGGCCAACGTCCTGACTTTC
NA,NA,TRBV25-1,TRBJ2-3,CASVSSVGTDTQYF,TGTGCCAGTGTCTCCTCTGTGGGCACAGATACGCAGTATTTT
few,TRBD1,TRBV4-3,TRBJ2-1,CASSQLDRGGNEQFF,TGCGCCAGCAGCCAACTTGACAGGGGTGGCAATGAGCAGTTCTTC
few,TRBD2,TRBV4-3,TRBJ2-7,CASSHSTSGRMYEQYF,TGCGCCAGCAGCCACTCCACTAGCGGGAGGATGTACGAGCAGTACTTC
NA,NA,TRBV19,TRBJ2-6,CASTLSRASGANVLTF,TGTGCCAGTACCCTCAGCAGAGCCTCTGGGGCCAACGTCCTGACTTTC
NA,NA,TRBV6-5,TRBJ1-1,CACAGLNTEAFF,TGTGCCTGTGCAGGCCTGAACACTGAAGCTTTCTTT
NA,NA,TRBV12-3/TRBV12-4,TRBJ1-1,CASSPRGTANTEAFF,TGTGCCAGCAGTCCCCGGGGGACGGCGAACACTGAAGCTTTCTTT
many,NA,TRBV7-9,TRBJ2-7,CASSSSKGASYEQYF,TGTGCCAGCAGCTCCTCCAAAGGGGCCTCCTACGAGCAGTACTTC
NA,NA,TRBV9,TRBJ1-5,CASSGADPGQPQHF,TGTGCCAGCAGCGGGGCGGATCCGGGACAGCCCCAGCATTTT
few,NA,TRBV5-1,TRBJ2-3,CASSFMTEPSDTQYF,TGCGCCAGCAGCTTTATGACGGAACCCTCAGATACGCAGTATTTT
NA,TRBD2,TRBV29-1,TRBJ2-3,CSVRGRREGPDTQYF,TGCAGCGTCCGGGGGAGGCGGGAGGGCCCAGATACGCAGTATTTT